This TCR beta chain emerged from a study of cytomegalovirus exposure and HLA in healthy donors. With regard to this clone: Its antigen is unidentified.

The PCR had 60 Vbeta and 13 Jbeta primers. Clones were read by immunoSEQ multiplex PCR, and TCRdb kept only the in-frame ones, dropping some. Of some 110,000 clones in the sample, approximately 80% were seen once. All the people who gave samples were healthy bone marrow donors. Findings and limits, study-wide: Productive rates of about 90% or about 30% were seen for most TCR beta V segments in an earlier analysis. Only CMV serostatus was available as immune exposure information.

The V and J ends lost 2 bases and 2 bases respectively, with 4 bases between them. Germline loops: CDR1 MNHEY, CDR2 SMNVEV (reference sequence). CDR3 length: 14 amino acids. The chain is built from TRBV27 and TRBJ2-6, with D hard to call. Specimen: PBMCs. The source is a woman aged 18-35 years in good health and CMV-seropositive. DNA of the CDR3: TGTGCCAGCAGTTTACGGGCTGGGGCCAACGTCCTGACTTTC. It codes for CASSLRAGANVLTF.